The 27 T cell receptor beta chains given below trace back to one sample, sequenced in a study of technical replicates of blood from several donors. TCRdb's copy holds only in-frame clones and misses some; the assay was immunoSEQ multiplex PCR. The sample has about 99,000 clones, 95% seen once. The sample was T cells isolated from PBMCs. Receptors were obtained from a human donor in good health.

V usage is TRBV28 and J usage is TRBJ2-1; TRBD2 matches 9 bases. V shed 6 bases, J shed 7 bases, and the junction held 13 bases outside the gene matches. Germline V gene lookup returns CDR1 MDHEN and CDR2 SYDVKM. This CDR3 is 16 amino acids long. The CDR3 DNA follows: TGTGCCAGCAGAGCCAGTGCTAGCGGGACGGCGAATGAGCAGTTCTTC. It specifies CASRASASGTANEQFF.

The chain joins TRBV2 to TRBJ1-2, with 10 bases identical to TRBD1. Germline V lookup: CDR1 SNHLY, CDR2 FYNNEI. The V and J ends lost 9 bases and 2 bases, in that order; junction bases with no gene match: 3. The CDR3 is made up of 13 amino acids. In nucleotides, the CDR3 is TGTGCCAGTACGGGACAGGGGAACTATGGCTACACCTTC. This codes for CASTGQGNYGYTF.

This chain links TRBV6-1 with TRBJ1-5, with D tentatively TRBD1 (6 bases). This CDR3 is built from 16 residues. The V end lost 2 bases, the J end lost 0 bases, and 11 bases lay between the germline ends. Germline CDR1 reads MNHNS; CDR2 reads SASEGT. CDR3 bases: TGTGCCAGCAGTGAATATAGGGGGACTAGCAATCAGCCCCAGCATTTT. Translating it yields CASSEYRGTSNQPQHF.

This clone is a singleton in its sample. This CDR3 reads CASSIPGRGRSGELFF. As DNA, the CDR3 is TGTGCCAGTAGTATTCCGGGCAGGGGCCGGTCCGGGGAGCTGTTTTTT. The chain has TRBV19 and TRBJ2-2; D might be TRBD1 (6 bases). CDR3 size: 16 residues. Looked up from germline, CDR1 is LNHDA and CDR2 is SQIVND (reference sequence). Trimming pared 3 bases from V and 6 bases from J, leaving 17 bases between. Supplemented by reference TRBV19 and TRBJ2-2, the full variable domain reads DGGITQSPKYLFRKEGQNVTLSCEQNLNHDAMYWYRQDPGQGLRLIYYSQIVNDFQKGDIAEGYSVSREKKESFPLTVTSAQKNPTAFYLCASSIPGRGRSGELFFGEGSRLTVL.

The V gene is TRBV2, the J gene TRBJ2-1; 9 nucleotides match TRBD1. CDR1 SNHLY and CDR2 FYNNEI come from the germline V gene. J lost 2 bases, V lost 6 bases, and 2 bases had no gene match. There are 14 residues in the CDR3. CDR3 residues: CASRGQGTYNEQFF. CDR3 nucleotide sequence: TGTGCCAGCAGGGGACAGGGTACCTACAATGAGCAGTTCTTC.

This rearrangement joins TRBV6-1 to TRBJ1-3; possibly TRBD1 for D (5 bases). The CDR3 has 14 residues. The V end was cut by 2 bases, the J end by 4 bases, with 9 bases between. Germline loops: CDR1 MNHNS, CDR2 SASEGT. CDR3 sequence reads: CASSELGQGNTIYF. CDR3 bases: TGTGCCAGCAGTGAACTGGGGCAAGGAAACACCATATATTTT.

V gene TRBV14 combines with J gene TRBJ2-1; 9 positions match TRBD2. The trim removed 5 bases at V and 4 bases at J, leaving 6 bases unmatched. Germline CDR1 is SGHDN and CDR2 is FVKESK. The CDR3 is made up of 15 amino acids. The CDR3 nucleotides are TGTGCCAGCAGCAAACCGGGACTAGCATACAATGAGCAGTTCTTC. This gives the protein CASSKPGLAYNEQFF.

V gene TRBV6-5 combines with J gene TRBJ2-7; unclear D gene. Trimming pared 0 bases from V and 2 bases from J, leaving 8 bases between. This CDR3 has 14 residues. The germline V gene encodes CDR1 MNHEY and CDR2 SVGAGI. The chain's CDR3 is CASSYSAQAYEQYF. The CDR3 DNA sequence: TGTGCCAGCAGTTACTCGGCGCAGGCCTACGAGCAGTACTTC.

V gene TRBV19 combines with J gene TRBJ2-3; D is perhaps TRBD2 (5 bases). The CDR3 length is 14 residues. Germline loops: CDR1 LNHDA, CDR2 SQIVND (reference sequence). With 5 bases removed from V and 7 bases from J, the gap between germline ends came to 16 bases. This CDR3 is CASSLPGMLNTQYF. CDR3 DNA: TGTGCCAGTAGTCTCCCGGGAATGCTAAATACGCAGTATTTT.

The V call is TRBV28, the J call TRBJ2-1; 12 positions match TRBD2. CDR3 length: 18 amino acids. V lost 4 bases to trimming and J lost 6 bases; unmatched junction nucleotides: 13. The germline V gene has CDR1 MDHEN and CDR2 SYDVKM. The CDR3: CASSSRILAGGLANEQFF. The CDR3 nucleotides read TGTGCCAGCAGTTCCAGGATACTAGCGGGAGGATTGGCCAATGAGCAGTTCTTC.

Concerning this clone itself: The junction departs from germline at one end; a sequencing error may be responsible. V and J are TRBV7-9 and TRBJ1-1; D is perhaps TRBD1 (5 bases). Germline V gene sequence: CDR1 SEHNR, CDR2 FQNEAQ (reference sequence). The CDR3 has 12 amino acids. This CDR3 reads CASSQKRGQAGF. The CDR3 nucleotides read TGTGCCAGCAGCCAAAAGCGCGGCCAGGCAGGGTTT.

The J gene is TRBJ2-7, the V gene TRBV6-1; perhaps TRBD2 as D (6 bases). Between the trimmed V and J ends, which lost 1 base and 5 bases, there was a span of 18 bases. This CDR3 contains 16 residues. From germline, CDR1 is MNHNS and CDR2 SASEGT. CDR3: CASSEVAAEGAHEQYF. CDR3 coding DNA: TGTGCCAGCAGTGAAGTAGCGGCGGAAGGGGCGCACGAGCAGTACTTC.

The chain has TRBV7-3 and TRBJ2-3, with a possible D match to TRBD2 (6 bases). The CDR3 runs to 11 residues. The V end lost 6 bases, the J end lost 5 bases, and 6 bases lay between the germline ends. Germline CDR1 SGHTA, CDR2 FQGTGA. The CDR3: CASREGDTQYF. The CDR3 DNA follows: TGTGCCAGCAGGGAGGGAGATACGCAGTATTTT.

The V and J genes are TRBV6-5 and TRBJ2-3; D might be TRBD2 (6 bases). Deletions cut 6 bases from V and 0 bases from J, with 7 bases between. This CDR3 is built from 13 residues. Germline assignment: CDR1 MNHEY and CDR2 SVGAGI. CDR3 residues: CASRGRSTDTQYF. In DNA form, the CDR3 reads TGTGCCAGCAGGGGGAGGAGCACAGATACGCAGTATTTT.

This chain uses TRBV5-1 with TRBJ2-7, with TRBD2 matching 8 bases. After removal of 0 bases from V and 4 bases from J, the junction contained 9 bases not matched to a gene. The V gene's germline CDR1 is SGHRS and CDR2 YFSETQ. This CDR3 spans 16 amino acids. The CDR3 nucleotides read TGCGCCAGCAGCTTGGCATCCCTTAGCGGGATATACGAGCAGTACTTC. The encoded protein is CASSLASLSGIYEQYF.

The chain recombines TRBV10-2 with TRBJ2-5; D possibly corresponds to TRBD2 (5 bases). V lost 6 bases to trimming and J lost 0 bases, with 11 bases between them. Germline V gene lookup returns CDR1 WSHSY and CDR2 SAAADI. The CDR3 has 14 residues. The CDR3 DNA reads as TGCGCCAGCAGACAACTAGGTCACCAAGAGACCCAGTACTTC. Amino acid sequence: CASRQLGHQETQYF.

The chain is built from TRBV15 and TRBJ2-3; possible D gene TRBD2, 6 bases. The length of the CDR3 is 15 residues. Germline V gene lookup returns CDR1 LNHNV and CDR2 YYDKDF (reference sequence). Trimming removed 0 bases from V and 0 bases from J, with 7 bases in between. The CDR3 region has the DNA TGTGCCACCAGCAGAGATCGGGGGAGCACAGATACGCAGTATTTT. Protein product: CATSRDRGSTDTQYF.

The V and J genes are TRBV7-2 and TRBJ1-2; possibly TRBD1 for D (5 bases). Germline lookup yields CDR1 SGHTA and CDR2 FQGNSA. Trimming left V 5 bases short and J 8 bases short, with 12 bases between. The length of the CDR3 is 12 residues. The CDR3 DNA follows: TGTGCCAGCAGCCCTTTCCGGGGGGGCTACACCTTC. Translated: CASSPFRGGYTF.

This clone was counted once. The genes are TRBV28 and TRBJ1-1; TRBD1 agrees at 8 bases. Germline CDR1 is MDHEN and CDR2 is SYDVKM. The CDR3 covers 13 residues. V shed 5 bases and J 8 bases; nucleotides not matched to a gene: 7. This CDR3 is CASSVSRDREAFF. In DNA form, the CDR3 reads TGTGCCAGCAGTGTTAGCCGGGACAGGGAAGCTTTCTTT.

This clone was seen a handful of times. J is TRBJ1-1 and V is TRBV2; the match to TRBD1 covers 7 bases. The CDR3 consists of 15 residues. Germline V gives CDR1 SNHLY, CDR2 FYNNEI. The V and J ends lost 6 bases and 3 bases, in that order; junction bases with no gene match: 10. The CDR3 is CASRARRQGDTEAFF. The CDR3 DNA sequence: TGTGCCAGCAGAGCCCGAAGGCAGGGGGACACTGAAGCTTTCTTT.

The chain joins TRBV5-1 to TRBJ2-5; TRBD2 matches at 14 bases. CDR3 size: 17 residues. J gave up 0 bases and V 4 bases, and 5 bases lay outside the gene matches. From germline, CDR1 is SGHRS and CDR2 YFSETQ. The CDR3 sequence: CASSLGTSGGHQETQYF. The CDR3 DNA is TGCGCCAGCAGCCTCGGGACTAGCGGGGGACACCAAGAGACCCAGTACTTC.

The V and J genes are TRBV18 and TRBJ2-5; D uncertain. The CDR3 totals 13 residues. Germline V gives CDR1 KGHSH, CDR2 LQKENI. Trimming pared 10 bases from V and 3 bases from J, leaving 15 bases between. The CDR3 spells CATLVASKETQYF. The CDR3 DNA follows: TGTGCCACCCTGGTCGCAAGCAAAGAGACCCAGTACTTC. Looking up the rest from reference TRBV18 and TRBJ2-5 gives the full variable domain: NAGVMQNPRHLVRRRGQEARLRCSPMKGHSHVYWYRQLPEEGLKFMVYLQKENIIDESGMPKERFSAEFPKEGPSILRIQQVVRGDSAAYFCATLVASKETQYFGPGTRLLVL.

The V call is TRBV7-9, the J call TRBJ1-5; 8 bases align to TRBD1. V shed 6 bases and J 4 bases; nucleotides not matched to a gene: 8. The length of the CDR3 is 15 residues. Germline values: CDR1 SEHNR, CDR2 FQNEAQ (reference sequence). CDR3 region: CASSPIQGANQPQHF. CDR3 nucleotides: TGTGCCAGCAGTCCGATTCAGGGGGCTAATCAGCCCCAGCATTTT. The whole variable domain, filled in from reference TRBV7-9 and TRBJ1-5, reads DTGVSQNPRHKITKRGQNVTFRCDPISEHNRLYWYRQTLGQGPEFLTYFQNEAQLEKSRLLSDRFSAERPKGSFSTLEIQRTEQGDSAMYLCASSPIQGANQPQHFGDGTRLSIL.

The CDR3 spells CASSHDGTSSSYEQYF. CDR3 nucleotides: TGCGCCAGCAGCCATGACGGGACTTCTAGCTCCTACGAGCAGTACTTC. The V call is TRBV4-1, the J call TRBJ2-7; TRBD2 is a possible D gene (6 bases). This CDR3 region has 16 residues. Trimming removed 3 bases at V and 0 bases at J, with 15 bases between. Looked up from germline, CDR1 is MGHRA and CDR2 is YSYEKL.

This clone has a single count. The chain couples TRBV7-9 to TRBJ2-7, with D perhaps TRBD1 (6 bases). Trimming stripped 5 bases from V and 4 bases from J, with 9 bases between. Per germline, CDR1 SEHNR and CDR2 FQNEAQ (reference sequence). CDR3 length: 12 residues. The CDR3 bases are TGTGCCAGCAGCCAGAGGGGGTACGAGCAGTACTTC. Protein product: CASSQRGYEQYF.

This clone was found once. CDR3 region: CASSLTLANTEAFF. As DNA, the CDR3 is TGTGCCAGCAGCTTAACGCTAGCGAACACTGAAGCTTTCTTT. J is TRBJ1-1 and V is TRBV7-8, with D unresolved. The CDR3 is made up of 14 amino acids. V was trimmed by 2 bases and J by 1 base, leaving 8 bases between them. In germline, CDR1 is SGHVS, CDR2 FQNEAQ. The whole variable domain, filled in from reference TRBV7-8 and TRBJ1-1, reads GAGVSQSPRYKVAKRGQDVALRCDPISGHVSLFWYQQALGQGPEFLTYFQNEAQLDKSGLPSDRFFAERPEGSVSTLKIQRTQQEDSAVYLCASSLTLANTEAFFGQGTRLTVV.

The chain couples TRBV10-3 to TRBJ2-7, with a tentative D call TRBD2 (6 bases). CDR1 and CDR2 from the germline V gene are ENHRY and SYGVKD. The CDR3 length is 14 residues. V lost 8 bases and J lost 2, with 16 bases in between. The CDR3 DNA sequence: TGTGCCATCGCGCTAACAGGCGGGGCCTACGAGCAGTACTTC. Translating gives CAIALTGGAYEQYF.